The source of this T cell receptor beta chain is a study of T cells in Graves' hyperthyroidism and ophthalmopathy. The study defined stable Graves' hyperthyroidism as no ophthalmopathy progression within 18 months. Any patient presenting with uncontrolled infection, other autoimmune disease, pregnancy or lactation was left out. Clinical symptoms, serum thyroxine, TRAb, thyroid ultrasound and orbital computed tomography established diagnosis. The study's findings and limits: In the blood, most expanded thyroid clonotypes above 0.001 appeared as well.

TCR beta CDR3 regions were amplified from RNA. HTBI primers drove first-round RT-PCR of the TCR CDR3. MiXCR, run by TCRdb on the multiplex PCR reads, gives a single entry per CDR3 protein. The table includes some 770,000 distinct CDR3 sequences, over 15% detected once. The CDR3 totals 15 residues. Between the trimmed V and J ends, which lost 6 bases and 0 bases, there was a span of 15 bases. Germline loops: CDR1 DFQATT, CDR2 SNEGSKA (reference sequence). On this clonotype itself: Its antigen remains unidentified.

The specimen was blood. V usage is TRBV20-1 and J usage is TRBJ1-3; TRBD1 is a possible D gene (5 bases). This receptor was identified in a man aged 18 to 35 with Graves' hyperthyroidism. CDR3 coding DNA: TGCAGTGCCAGATCGACAGTCCGCTCTGGAAACACCATATATTTT. Translation: CSARSTVRSGNTIYF.